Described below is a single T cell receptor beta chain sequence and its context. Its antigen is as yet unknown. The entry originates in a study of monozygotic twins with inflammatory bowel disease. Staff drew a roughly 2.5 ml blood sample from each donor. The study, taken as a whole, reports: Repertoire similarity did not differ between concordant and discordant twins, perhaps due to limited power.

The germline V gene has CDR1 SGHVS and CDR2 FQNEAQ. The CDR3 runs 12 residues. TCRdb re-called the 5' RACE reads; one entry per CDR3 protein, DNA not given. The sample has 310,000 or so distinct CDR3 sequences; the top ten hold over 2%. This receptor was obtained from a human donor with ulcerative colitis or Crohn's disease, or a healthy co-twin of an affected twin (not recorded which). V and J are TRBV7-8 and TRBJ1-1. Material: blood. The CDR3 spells CASSLVGTEAIF.